The 12 T cell receptor beta chains given below trace back to one sample, sequenced in a study of T cell responses to AZD1222 COVID-19 vaccine. The assay was immunoSEQ multiplex PCR, and TCRdb's table has in-frame clones only and misses some. The data show some 150,000 clones, roughly nine tenths seen once. Specimen: peripheral blood, collected on day 0 of AZD1222 vaccination. The source is an adult in good health.

This chain connects TRBV7-8 to TRBJ2-1; D is uncertain. Germline V gene data show CDR1 as SGHVS and CDR2 as FQNEAQ. Trimming took off 5 bases at V and 7 bases at J, with 12 bases between the two ends. The CDR3 runs to 13 residues. The CDR3 here is CASSPRVANEQFF. CDR3 coding DNA: TGTGCCAGCAGCCCCCGGGTGGCGAATGAGCAGTTCTTC.

This chain joins TRBV7-2 and TRBJ1-1; TRBD1 aligns across 7 bases. Germline values: CDR1 SGHTA, CDR2 FQGNSA. J gave up 6 bases and V 5 bases, and 15 bases lay outside the gene matches. CDR3 length: 16 amino acids. CDR3 sequence reads: CASSTGGDRDFAEAFF. The DNA of the CDR3 is TGTGCCAGCAGCACCGGGGGCGACAGGGATTTTGCTGAAGCTTTCTTT. Based on the CDR3 plus reference TRBV7-2 and TRBJ1-1, the full variable domain is GAGVSQSPSNKVTEKGKDVELRCDPISGHTALYWYRQSLGQGLEFLIYFQGNSAPDKSGLPSDRFSAERTGGSVSTLTIQRTQQEDSAVYLCASSTGGDRDFAEAFFGQGTRLTVV.

The chain recombines TRBV7-2 with TRBJ2-2; 14 positions agree with TRBD2. Losses at the gene ends were 0 bases for V and 5 bases for J; bases not matched to a gene: 5. In germline, CDR1 is SGHTA, CDR2 FQGNSA. This CDR3 has 18 residues. The CDR3 DNA is TGTGCCAGCAGCTTAGCGGGACTAGCGGGAGCGAGGACCGGGGAGCTGTTTTTT. Translating gives CASSLAGLAGARTGELFF. Full variable domain (outside the CDR3, taken from reference TRBV7-2 and TRBJ2-2): GAGVSQSPSNKVTEKGKDVELRCDPISGHTALYWYRQSLGQGLEFLIYFQGNSAPDKSGLPSDRFSAERTGGSVSTLTIQRTQQEDSAVYLCASSLAGLAGARTGELFFGEGSRLTVL.

The rearrangement links TRBV6-2 or TRBV6-3 to TRBJ2-7, with TRBD1 identical over 12 bases. The length of the CDR3 is 17 residues. V lost 2 bases and J lost 0; bases outside the gene matches: 5. The germline V gene has CDR1 MNHEY and CDR2 SVGEGT. CDR3 nucleotides: TGTGCCAGCAGTTACCCCCGGGACAGGGGGCACTCCTACGAGCAGTACTTC. Its protein product is CASSYPRDRGHSYEQYF.

This chain links TRBV24-1 with TRBJ1-2, with D perhaps TRBD1 (6 bases). The V and J ends lost 5 bases and 4 bases respectively, with 10 bases between them. The CDR3 is 13 residues long. Germline-derived CDR1 and CDR2 are KGHDR and SFDVKD. The CDR3 is CATSAGASYGYTF. Written as DNA, the CDR3 is TGTGCCACCAGTGCGGGGGCCTCCTATGGCTACACCTTC.

The chain carries TRBV27 and TRBJ2-5; weak D call: TRBD2 (6 bases). The CDR3 is 14 residues long. Trimming removed 5 bases from V and 0 bases from J, with 10 bases in between. Per germline, CDR1 MNHEY and CDR2 SMNVEV (reference sequence). The CDR3 loop is CASSPGLHQETQYF. The CDR3 DNA is TGTGCCAGCAGTCCCGGACTACACCAAGAGACCCAGTACTTC.

The chain links TRBV7-9 to TRBJ2-1, with 8 bases that match TRBD1. Germline CDR1 is SEHNR and CDR2 is FQNEAQ (reference sequence). This CDR3 has 14 residues. V shed 10 bases, J shed 1 base, and the junction held 6 bases outside the gene matches. The CDR3 loop is CATQGANSYNEQFF. Here the CDR3 DNA reads TGTGCCACCCAGGGGGCAAATTCCTACAATGAGCAGTTCTTC.

The J gene is TRBJ1-5, the V gene TRBV6-5, with a tentative D call TRBD1 (5 bases). Germline V gene lookup returns CDR1 MNHEY and CDR2 SVGAGI. The germline V and J ends were trimmed by 1 base and 5 bases, with 9 bases remaining between them. This CDR3 has 14 amino acids. CDR3 region: CASSYLAGDQPQHF. CDR3 bases: TGTGCCAGCAGTTACTTGGCGGGGGATCAGCCCCAGCATTTT.

This clone was seen a few times. V and J are TRBV3-1 (or the pseudogene TRBV3-2) and TRBJ2-7; D is ambiguous. The CDR3 consists of 14 residues. V was shortened by 0 bases and J by 9 bases, with 15 bases between the two germline ends. Per the germline V gene, CDR1 is LGHDT and CDR2 is YNNKEL (reference sequence). The CDR3 reads CASSQDLRGSRQYF. DNA of the CDR3: TGTGCCAGCAGCCAAGATCTTCGCGGTTCCCGGCAGTACTTC.

The J gene is TRBJ1-2, the V gene TRBV9; D is possibly TRBD1 (6 bases). Per germline, CDR1 SGDLS and CDR2 YYNGEE. Trimming cost V 4 bases and J 0 bases, with 13 bases left between them. CDR3 length equals 15 residues. CDR3 nucleotide sequence: TGTGCCAGCAGCACCACCTGGACAGCTAACTATGGCTACACCTTC. Translated: CASSTTWTANYGYTF.

The rearrangement links TRBV7-9 to TRBJ1-1, with D uncertain. CDR3 length: 13 residues. Germline loops: CDR1 SEHNR, CDR2 FQNEAQ (reference sequence). V was cut by 0 bases and J by 11 bases, with 13 bases left in between. CDR3 nucleotides: TGTGCCAGCAGCTTAGCTGAGTCAGCGGGGGCTTTCTTT. Amino acid sequence: CASSLAESAGAFF.

The V and J genes are TRBV4-1 and TRBJ2-7; 14 bases are shared with TRBD2. The CDR3 runs to 16 residues. CDR1 is MGHRA, CDR2 YSYEKL, per germline. After removal of 1 base from V and 3 bases from J, the junction contained 2 bases not matched to a gene. This CDR3 is CASSQVGTSGSYEQYF. The CDR3 DNA is TGCGCCAGCAGCCAAGTGGGGACTAGCGGGAGCTACGAGCAGTACTTC.